The clone carrying this TCR beta chain was seen ten or more times. The target antigen is unknown. The sample belongs to a study of CD8 T cells in ankylosing spondylitis. The CDR3 has 14 residues. The germline CDR1 and CDR2 sequences are SGHTA and FQGNSA. V was pared by 0 bases and J by 9 bases, with 12 bases between. Findings and limits, study-wide: A TCR beta motif of about eight highly homologous variants seemed to mark ankylosing spondylitis blood.

As the method for making TCR beta libraries, quantitative 5'-RACE with molecular barcodes was used. TCRdb reprocessed the 5' RACE reads with MiXCR, giving one entry per CDR3 protein. The sample has some 800,000 distinct CDR3 sequences; roughly 10% are singletons. The TCR originated in a male donor with ankylosing spondylitis. Sequencing used blood, either unsorted or a sorted T cell fraction (not recorded which). The genes are TRBV7-2 and TRBJ2-1; tentatively, D is TRBD1 (5 bases). The CDR3 DNA sequence: TGTGCCAGCAGCTTAGCCAGGGTGAAGGGTGAGCAGTTCTTC. This codes for CASSLARVKGEQFF.